This T cell receptor (beta chain) was profiled in a study of blood T cell dynamics during melanoma immunotherapy. Method: immunoSEQ multiplex PCR; TCRdb's copy keeps in-frame clones and lacks some. The repertoire has some 14,000 clones, about nine tenths of them found once; the top ten carry 5% to 6.5%. This sample's time point: pre-treatment baseline. This specimen was blood, taken from a patient treated with checkpoint blockade. This sequence was found in a human donor with melanoma.

CDR3 DNA: TGTGCCAGCAGCTTACCAACAGGGAAAGATACGCAGTATTTT. Its protein is CASSLPTGKDTQYF. The V and J genes are TRBV5-6 and TRBJ2-3; tentative D call: TRBD1 (6 bases). The CDR3 totals 14 residues. Per the germline V gene, CDR1 is SGHDT and CDR2 is YYEEEE. V lost 2 bases, J lost 5 bases, and 12 bases lay in between.